This T cell receptor (beta chain) was captured by sequencing in a study of identical twins. At least ten counts were recorded for this clonotype. In germline, CDR1 is ENHRY, CDR2 SYGVKD. The ends lost 2 bases at V and 2 bases at J; junction bases unmatched: 10. The CDR3 consists of 17 residues. TCRdb re-called the 5' RACE reads with MiXCR, one entry per CDR3 protein. The sample contains 1.5 million or so distinct CDR3 sequences, less than 40% of which appear only once. The genes are TRBV10-3 and TRBJ2-5; the match to TRBD2 covers 8 bases. Sample: cord blood. The sequence was obtained from a newborn girl in good health. CDR3 nucleotide sequence: TGTGCCATCAGTGAGGAGAGGGCCTTAGCGGGACAAGAGACCCAGTACTTC. Encoded protein: CAISEERALAGQETQYF.